The T cell receptor (beta chain) under discussion was sequenced for a study of CD8+ T cells in alopecia areata. On the study more broadly: Treated patients swallowed 5 to 10 mg of oral tofacitinib twice daily. Findings and caveats of the study: It was observed that many expanded lesional clones persisted in scalp and blood during tofacitinib.

The germline V gene has CDR1 SQVTM and CDR2 ANQGSEA. CDR3 length: 11 amino acids. Trimming removed 7 bases from V and 8 bases from J, with 11 bases in between. Stated treatment: oral pan-JAK inhibitor, 5-10 mg twice daily. Specimens obtained from alopecia areata patients comprised lesional scalp punch biopsies and peripheral blood. Comment on this clone: Its antigen is currently unknown.

The sequencing template was cDNA reverse transcribed from extracted RNA. TCRdb's table, derived via immunoSEQ multiplex PCR, lists solely in-frame clones and lacks some. This table has 200,000 to 250,000 clones, approximately 65% appearing once. The origin of this receptor is a human donor with alopecia areata. This chain links TRBV29-1 with TRBJ1-4; weak D call: TRBD1 (6 bases). The material sequenced was CD4+ T cells sorted from blood, taken at week 44, from a patient treated with tofacitinib. As DNA, the CDR3 is TGCAGCGCAGGGGAGGCGGAAAAACTGTTTTTT. It codes for CSAGEAEKLFF.